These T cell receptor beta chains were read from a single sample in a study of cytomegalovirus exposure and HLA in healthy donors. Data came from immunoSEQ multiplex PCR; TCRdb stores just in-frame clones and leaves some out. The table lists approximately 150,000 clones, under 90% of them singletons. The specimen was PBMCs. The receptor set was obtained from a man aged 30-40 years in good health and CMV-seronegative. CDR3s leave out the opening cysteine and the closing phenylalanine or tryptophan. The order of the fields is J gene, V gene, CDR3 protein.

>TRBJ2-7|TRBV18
ASSLRTHEQY
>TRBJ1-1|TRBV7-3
ASSSTGGGTEAF
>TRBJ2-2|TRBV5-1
ASSFTGQGVSGELF
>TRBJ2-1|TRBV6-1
AGSRSSNEQF
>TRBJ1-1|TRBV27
ASSPRQGNTEAF
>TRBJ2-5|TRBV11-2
ASSSRGGPETQY
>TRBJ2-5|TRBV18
ASSLAVQETQY
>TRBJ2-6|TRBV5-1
ASSLGTGVSGANVLT
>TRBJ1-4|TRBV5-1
ASRLGGSELF
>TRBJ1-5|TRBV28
ASSFTGPQPQH
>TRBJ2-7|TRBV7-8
ASSFSGTGEWEQY
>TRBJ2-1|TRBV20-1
SARAINEQF
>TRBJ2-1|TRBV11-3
ASSVEVWSNEQF
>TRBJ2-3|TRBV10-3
AISEDSPPTDTQY
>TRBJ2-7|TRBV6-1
ASSTEQGGAYEQY
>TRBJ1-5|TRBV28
ASRQWDQPQH
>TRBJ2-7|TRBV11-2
ASSLTGYYEQY
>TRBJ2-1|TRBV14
ASSQGTGGSEQF
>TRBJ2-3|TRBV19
ASSPRVRVTDTQY
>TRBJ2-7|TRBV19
ASSIGQGLSYEQY
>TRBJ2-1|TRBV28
ASSRTREQF
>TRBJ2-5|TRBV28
ASSSIPGETQY
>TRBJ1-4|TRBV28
ASSLSVGARTGGEKLF
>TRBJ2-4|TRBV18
ASSPPEGIQY
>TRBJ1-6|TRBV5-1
ASSLSGASNSPLH
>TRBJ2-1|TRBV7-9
ASSFLVGLAQQF
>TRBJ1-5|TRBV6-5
ATKRGANQPQH
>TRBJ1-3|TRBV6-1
ASSDISSGNTIY
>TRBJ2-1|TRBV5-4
ASSSPRGIGANEQF
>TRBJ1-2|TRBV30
AWNRDNYGGYT
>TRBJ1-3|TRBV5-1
ASSLLPSGTGLFIDSGNTIY
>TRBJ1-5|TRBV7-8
ASSRGTGSLSNQPQH
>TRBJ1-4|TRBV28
ASRGRDFNEKLF
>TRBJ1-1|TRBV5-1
ASSLEAGLEAF
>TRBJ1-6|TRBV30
AWSVRSQALH
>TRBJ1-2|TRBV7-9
ASSSGQGIDGGYT
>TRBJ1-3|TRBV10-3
AISRDSPDSGNTIY
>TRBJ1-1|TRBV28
ASSLGGAGGEGTEAF
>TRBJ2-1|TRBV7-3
ASSSSGGVLAPEQF
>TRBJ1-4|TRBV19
ASKKTGLNEKLF
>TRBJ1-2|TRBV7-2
ASSLDRDYGYT
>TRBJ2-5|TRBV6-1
ASSAPQAQY
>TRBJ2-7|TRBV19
ATTGLNEQY
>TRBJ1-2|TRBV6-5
ASSSSGCGYT
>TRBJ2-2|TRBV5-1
ASSSLGGARTGELF
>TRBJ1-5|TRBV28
ASSLGQGAGQPQH
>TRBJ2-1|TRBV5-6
ASSSMGQLNEQF
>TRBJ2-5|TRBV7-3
ASSPPSGRKETQY
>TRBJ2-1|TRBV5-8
ASSLDRLTEQF
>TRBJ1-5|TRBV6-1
ATLYSNQPQH
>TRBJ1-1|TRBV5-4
ASSLFRGGNTRAF
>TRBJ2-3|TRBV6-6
ASVGSHRTDTQY
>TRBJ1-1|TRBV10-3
AIRAGNTEAF
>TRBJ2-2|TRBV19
ASSRQGMDTGELF